The present T cell receptor beta chain was sequenced within a study of Ad26.COV2.S vaccination and SARS-CoV-2 variants. Across the whole study: It was the COV1001 Ad26.COV2.S trial arm that included the donor. The authors gave Ad26.COV2.S intramuscularly, either once or twice 56 days apart. Study-wide points: Following vaccination, spike-specific CD8+ and CD4+ T cell responses reportedly exhibited substantial breadth.

Data came from immunoSEQ multiplex PCR; TCRdb stores just in-frame clones and leaves some out. The sample yields roughly 500,000 clones, about 88% seen once. In regard to this clone: What it binds is not known.

The CDR3 runs 11 residues. Germline V gives CDR1 MDHEN, CDR2 SYDVKM. Trimming shortened V by 6 bases and J by 10 bases, and 9 bases separated the two germline ends. Treatment specified: around 19 received Ad26.COV2.S at low or high dose, single or two shots; about 5 received placebo; per-sample allocation not given. After the first vaccine or placebo injection, samples were drawn on day 63. An adult donor aged 18-55 years was enrolled in Boston. The clonotype originates from a person aged 18-65 years who received the Ad26.COV2.S COVID-19 vaccine or a placebo. This chain uses TRBV28 with TRBJ1-4; no firm D call. The material sequenced was peripheral blood, taken in a trial of Ad26.COV2.S vaccine versus placebo. CDR3 coding DNA: TGTGCCAGCAGCCCCCCTGGAAAACTGTTTTTT. Protein sequence: CASSPPGKLFF.